A selection of T cell receptor beta chains follows, all from one sample in a study of control samples from healthy donors and cancer patients. Data came from immunoSEQ multiplex PCR; TCRdb stores just in-frame clones and leaves some out. This table holds about 130,000 clones, roughly 92% found once. Sample: PBMCs. The receptors here all came from an elderly man with head and neck cancer. Both conserved end residues are part of each CDR3. Each record gives: V gene, J gene, CDR3 length, CDR3 protein.

V gene: TRBV11-3; J gene: TRBJ1-1; CDR3 length: 14; CDR3 protein: CASSLGGRRGEAFF
V gene: TRBV15; J gene: TRBJ2-7; CDR3 length: 15; CDR3 protein: CATSRSGGLSYEQYF
V gene: TRBV13; J gene: TRBJ1-1; CDR3 length: 16; CDR3 protein: CASSLLRGFGYTEAFF
V gene: TRBV12-3/TRBV12-4; J gene: TRBJ1-1; CDR3 length: 13; CDR3 protein: CASSSTGKTEAFF
V gene: TRBV6-2/TRBV6-3; J gene: TRBJ2-7; CDR3 length: 13; CDR3 protein: CASSYLGRAEQYF
V gene: TRBV19; J gene: TRBJ2-2; CDR3 length: 13; CDR3 protein: CASRTGLIGELFF
V gene: TRBV5-1; J gene: TRBJ1-1; CDR3 length: 14; CDR3 protein: CASSLSPPNTEAFF
V gene: TRBV14; J gene: TRBJ1-6; CDR3 length: 13; CDR3 protein: CASAPLLASPLHF
V gene: TRBV6-5; J gene: TRBJ2-1; CDR3 length: 13; CDR3 protein: CASTRTSGGPQFF
V gene: TRBV19; J gene: TRBJ2-5; CDR3 length: 12; CDR3 protein: CASRQGQETQYF
V gene: TRBV10-3; J gene: TRBJ2-3; CDR3 length: 14; CDR3 protein: CAISDMAGSHTQYF
V gene: TRBV25-1; J gene: TRBJ1-2; CDR3 length: 14; CDR3 protein: CASSEQGPNYGYTF
V gene: TRBV3-1/TRBV3-2; J gene: TRBJ1-2; CDR3 length: 13; CDR3 protein: CASSQGLDYGYTF
V gene: TRBV30; J gene: TRBJ1-2; CDR3 length: 13; CDR3 protein: CAWTLPTFYGYTF
V gene: TRBV14; J gene: TRBJ2-3; CDR3 length: 12; CDR3 protein: CASSQAALTQYF
V gene: TRBV6-5; J gene: TRBJ1-5; CDR3 length: 13; CDR3 protein: CASSYGGGQPQHF
V gene: TRBV10-1; J gene: TRBJ2-3; CDR3 length: 16; CDR3 protein: CASSARLAGGTDTQYF
V gene: TRBV5-1; J gene: TRBJ2-1; CDR3 length: 15; CDR3 protein: CASRPGTGNYNEQFF
V gene: TRBV18; J gene: TRBJ2-7; CDR3 length: 13; CDR3 protein: CASSTDHSYEQYF
V gene: TRBV19; J gene: TRBJ2-7; CDR3 length: 14; CDR3 protein: CASSMDAGSYEQYF
V gene: TRBV11-2; J gene: TRBJ2-7; CDR3 length: 14; CDR3 protein: CASTVGGGPGEQYF
V gene: TRBV11-3; J gene: TRBJ2-2; CDR3 length: 15; CDR3 protein: CASSLGSANTGELFF
V gene: TRBV7-2; J gene: TRBJ1-2; CDR3 length: 17; CDR3 protein: CASSLEATGGGDYGYTF
V gene: TRBV7-7; J gene: TRBJ2-3; CDR3 length: 16; CDR3 protein: CASSLGVGGFTDTQYF
V gene: TRBV27; J gene: TRBJ1-2; CDR3 length: 13; CDR3 protein: CASRDRGIYGYTF
V gene: TRBV4-3; J gene: TRBJ2-1; CDR3 length: 18; CDR3 protein: CASSQDRFPTSGRGEQFF
V gene: TRBV19; J gene: TRBJ2-2; CDR3 length: 13; CDR3 protein: CASHNRLTGELFF
V gene: TRBV5-6; J gene: TRBJ1-5; CDR3 length: 13; CDR3 protein: CASSLRPNQPQHF
V gene: TRBV5-4; J gene: TRBJ2-3; CDR3 length: 15; CDR3 protein: CASSPGTGSRDTQYF
V gene: TRBV10-3; J gene: TRBJ1-1; CDR3 length: 14; CDR3 protein: CAIGDGHVNTEAFF
V gene: TRBV30; J gene: TRBJ2-7; CDR3 length: 14; CDR3 protein: CAWKGEPVSYEQYF
V gene: TRBV5-1; J gene: TRBJ1-1; CDR3 length: 15; CDR3 protein: CASSSSRVMNTEAFF
V gene: TRBV19; J gene: TRBJ2-1; CDR3 length: 15; CDR3 protein: CASSITSGGSNEQFF
V gene: TRBV5-1; J gene: TRBJ2-5; CDR3 length: 17; CDR3 protein: CASSSRRGGNTQETQYF
V gene: TRBV30; J gene: TRBJ1-3; CDR3 length: 13; CDR3 protein: CAWVTGRADTIYF
V gene: TRBV3-1/TRBV3-2; J gene: TRBJ1-4; CDR3 length: 13; CDR3 protein: CASSQGRGEKLFF
V gene: TRBV6-1; J gene: TRBJ1-5; CDR3 length: 14; CDR3 protein: CASSDRLGGQPQHF
V gene: TRBV6-2/TRBV6-3; J gene: TRBJ2-2; CDR3 length: 17; CDR3 protein: CASSTPGLAGGTGELFF
V gene: TRBV9; J gene: TRBJ2-2; CDR3 length: 16; CDR3 protein: CASSPHRTSLVGELFF
V gene: TRBV6-2/TRBV6-3; J gene: TRBJ2-5; CDR3 length: 14; CDR3 protein: CASSYFAGRETQYF
V gene: TRBV18; J gene: TRBJ1-4; CDR3 length: 16; CDR3 protein: CASSPLTVPGDEKLFF
V gene: TRBV18; J gene: TRBJ1-2; CDR3 length: 15; CDR3 protein: CASSPPSQGNYGYTF
V gene: TRBV5-5; J gene: TRBJ1-1; CDR3 length: 13; CDR3 protein: CASSLGGNTEAFF
V gene: TRBV9; J gene: TRBJ2-5; CDR3 length: 15; CDR3 protein: CASSVGGGPQETQYF
V gene: TRBV11-3; J gene: TRBJ2-3; CDR3 length: 13; CDR3 protein: CASSLPPTDTQYF